The rows below give T cell receptor beta chains drawn from one sample of a study of vaccination effects on CD4 cells after COVID-19. The antigens of these receptors remain unknown. Measured with immunoSEQ multiplex PCR; TCRdb has only the in-frame clones, and not every one. The sample shows tens of thousands of clones, about two thirds of them seen only once. This sample comprised CD4+ T cells from PBMCs cultured with a peptide pool, obtained before COVID-19 vaccination. The source is a human donor who had a prior SARS-CoV-2 infection. CDR3s include the opening cysteine and the closing phenylalanine or tryptophan. Each record gives: D gene, clone size, J gene, V gene, CDR3 DNA, CDR3 protein. The D gene is left open where the match is weak. Clone size is shown for a subset of rows, as once, few, many or a class of expanded clone.

-,few,TRBJ2-1,TRBV7-9,TGTGCCAGCAGCTTAGCGTGGCGTTATGAACGATTGGAGCAGTTCTTC,CASSLAWRYERLEQFF
-,-,TRBJ2-7,TRBV2,TGTGCCAGCAGGCCGGACGGGATAAGCTCCTACGAGCAGTACTTC,CASRPDGISSYEQYF
-,-,TRBJ1-2,TRBV7-2,TGTGCCAGCAGCTTACCCACAGGCGCGAACTATGGCTACACCTTC,CASSLPTGANYGYTF
-,-,TRBJ1-2,TRBV10-3,TGTGCCATCAGTGATGGCGCTTTTGGCTATGGCTACACCTTC,CAISDGAFGYGYTF
TRBD1,-,TRBJ2-5,TRBV18,TGTGCCAGCTCACCACCGGGACAGGGGCAAGAGACCCAGTACTTC,CASSPPGQGQETQYF
-,-,TRBJ1-3,TRBV18,TGTGCCAGCTCACCGACCGGGCCGCCGTCTGGAAACACCATATATTTT,CASSPTGPPSGNTIYF
-,-,TRBJ2-5,TRBV18,TGTGCCAGCTCACGCGGACAGCAAGAGACCCAGTACTTC,CASSRGQQETQYF
TRBD2,few,TRBJ2-1,TRBV6-5,TGTGCCAGCAGTTCACAAGGACTAGCGGGAGTTGAGCAGTTCTTC,CASSSQGLAGVEQFF
TRBD1,-,TRBJ2-1,TRBV18,TGTGCCAGCTCACCGGGACAGGGGAATGAGCAGTTCTTC,CASSPGQGNEQFF
-,-,TRBJ2-1,TRBV7-9,TGTGCCAGCAGCTTGTCTAGTCTGTTCTTC,CASSLSSLFF
TRBD1,-,TRBJ2-7,TRBV5-1,TGCGCCAGCAGCTGGGATACGGGACAGGACTACGAGCAGTACTTC,CASSWDTGQDYEQYF
TRBD2,-,TRBJ2-1,TRBV11-3,TGTGCCAGCAGCCCAGGACCCCTAGCGGGAGCGTTCTTC,CASSPGPLAGAFF
-,once,TRBJ1-2,TRBV19,TGTGCCAGTAGTACAGGACAGCTGAGAGCTAACTATGGCTACACCTTC,CASSTGQLRANYGYTF
-,few,TRBJ1-1,TRBV7-8,TGTGCCAGCAGCTTAGTCGGCCGCGCCGCGAACACTGAAGCTTTCTTT,CASSLVGRAANTEAFF
-,-,TRBJ1-2,TRBV3-1/TRBV3-2,TGTGCCAGCAGCCAAGGGGGACGGGATGGCTACACCTTC,CASSQGGRDGYTF
TRBD1,-,TRBJ1-4,TRBV11-2,TGTGCCAGCAGCTTCCCGTGGACAGGGGGCCAGAAAAATGAAAAACTGTTTTTT,CASSFPWTGGQKNEKLFF
-,-,TRBJ1-4,TRBV4-3,TGCGCCAGCAGCCAAGAGGCGGGCCGACATTATCCAACTAATGAAAAACTGTTTTTT,CASSQEAGRHYPTNEKLFF
-,-,TRBJ2-5,TRBV4-1,TGCGCCAGCAGCCAAGCCGTAATCAGTCGAGGGTTCCAAGAGACCCAGTACTTC,CASSQAVISRGFQETQYF
-,-,TRBJ2-7,TRBV11-2,TGTGCCAGCAGCCACTATGACGACTCCTACGAGCAGTACTTC,CASSHYDDSYEQYF
TRBD1,-,TRBJ2-2,TRBV11-3,TGTGCCAGCAGCTCGGGACAGGGGATGGCCACCGGGGAGCTGTTTTTT,CASSSGQGMATGELFF